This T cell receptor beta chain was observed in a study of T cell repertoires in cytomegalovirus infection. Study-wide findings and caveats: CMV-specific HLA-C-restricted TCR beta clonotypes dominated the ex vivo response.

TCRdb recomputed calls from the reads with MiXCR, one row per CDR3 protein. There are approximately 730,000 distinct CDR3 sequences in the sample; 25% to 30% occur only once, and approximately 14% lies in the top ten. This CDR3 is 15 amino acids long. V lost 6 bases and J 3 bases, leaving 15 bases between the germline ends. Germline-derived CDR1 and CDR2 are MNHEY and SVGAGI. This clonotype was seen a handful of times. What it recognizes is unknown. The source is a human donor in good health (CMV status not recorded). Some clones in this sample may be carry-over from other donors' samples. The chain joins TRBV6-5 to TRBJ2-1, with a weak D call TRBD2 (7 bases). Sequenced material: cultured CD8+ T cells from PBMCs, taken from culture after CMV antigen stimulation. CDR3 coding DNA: TGTGCCAGCAGCAGGGGAAGCGGGATCTACAATGAGCAGTTCTTC. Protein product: CASSRGSGIYNEQFF.